This TCR beta chain is from a study of cytomegalovirus exposure and HLA in healthy donors. This PCR relied on a set of 60 Vbeta primers and 13 Jbeta primers. Repertoires were generated with immunoSEQ multiplex PCR, while TCRdb's copy carries only in-frame clones and drops some. The sample holds 100,000 to 150,000 clones, approximately 80% seen once. The ends were cut back, 3 bases at V and 0 bases at J, with 13 bases in the middle. This CDR3 has 15 amino acids. CDR1 and CDR2 (germline): SGHDT, YYEEEE. The TCR originated in a male donor in good health and CMV-seropositive. The V gene is TRBV5-6, the J gene TRBJ2-7; D possibly corresponds to TRBD1 (5 bases). The source material was PBMCs. The chain's CDR3 is CASSWWGKSSYEQYF. DNA for the CDR3: TGTGCCAGCAGCTGGTGGGGCAAATCCTCCTACGAGCAGTACTTC. The variable domain in full, with the rest retrieved from reference TRBV5-6 and TRBJ2-7, is DAGVTQSPTHLIKTRGQQVTLRCSPKSGHDTVSWYQQALGQGPQFIFQYYEEEERQRGNFPDRFSGHQFPNYSSELNVNALLLGDSALYLCASSWWGKSSYEQYFGPGTRLTVT.